This T cell receptor beta chain was captured in a study of T cell repertoires in cytomegalovirus infection (dated by TCRdb to between 2019 and 2020). As for the study more broadly: Donor HLA type was relevant to the analysis, as public TCR beta signatures indicated carriage of CMV infection together with the matching HLA type.

Study-wide conclusions, independent of this receptor: In the ex vivo response, HLA-C-restricted CMV-specific TCR beta clonotypes were dominant, and in two of eight donors the single most frequent clonotype came from this HLA-C-restricted group. Carriers of CMV infection plus the relevant HLA type were discriminated by the cumulative frequency of public TCR beta family members in the study cohort and in an independent approximately 350-donor cohort.

From cysteine to phenylalanine, the CDR3 is 16 amino acids long. Of the read, only the CDR3 DNA is kept; its 48 bases are in frame from base 1. Deletion took 4 bases off V and 2 bases off J, with a span of 14 bases between the germline ends. This clonotype came up many times. Which antigen it targets is not known. Qualities for individual bases were not recorded, and no much larger clone is one base off. Sequencing relied on an Illumina HiSeq 1500. TCRdb took the public reads, trimmed them with fastp at Q25, ran MiXCR for clone calling and kept in-frame beta chains. Duplicate CDR3 protein sequences are folded into a single record with the most common DNA and genes. Present in this sample are 200,000 to 250,000 distinct CDR3 sequences, approximately 13% of which were seen just once. Of the sample, approximately 1.6% falls within the top ten clones.

Sequenced: PBMCs. The sequence links TRBV12-3 or TRBV12-4 to TRBJ2-2, with TRBD2 as a weak D call on 6 bases. The clonotype was recovered from a human donor in good health (CMV status not recorded). Some clones in this sample may be carry-over from other donors' samples. The nucleotide sequence reads TGTGCCAGCAGTTCCTCGGAGGGCGGTAACACCGGGGAGCTGTTTTTT. The resulting protein is CASSSSEGGNTGELFF.